Each of the 18 T cell receptor beta chains below was sequenced from the same sample in a study of cytomegalovirus exposure and HLA in healthy donors. PCR primers comprised 60 Vbeta and 13 Jbeta primers. Profiling relied on immunoSEQ multiplex PCR, and the TCRdb table lists in-frame clones only, not all of them. The sample contains about 140,000 clones, about 78% of which appear only once. Sequencing input: PBMCs. The receptor source for this set is a male donor in good health and CMV-seronegative.

This clone was seen only a few times. V is TRBV27 and J is TRBJ2-2; 7 bases fit TRBD1. Germline assignment: CDR1 MNHEY and CDR2 SMNVEV (reference sequence). The junction had 12 bases not matched to a gene; V was cut back by 7 bases and J by 1 base. The CDR3 totals 17 residues. In DNA, the CDR3 is TGTGCCAGCATCGGGTTTTTACAGGGGTTGAACACCGGGGAGCTGTTTTTT. Amino acids: CASIGFLQGLNTGELFF.

The chain recombines TRBV5-6 with TRBJ2-7, with a tentative D call TRBD2 (6 bases). CDR3 size: 13 residues. V was pared by 4 bases and J by 4 bases, with 12 bases between. CDR1 and CDR2 from the germline V gene are SGHDT and YYEEEE. The CDR3 loop reads CASSLPAGYEQYF. CDR3 sequence (DNA): TGTGCCAGCAGCCTACCTGCGGGGTACGAGCAGTACTTC.

This chain joins TRBV19 and TRBJ2-5; D might be TRBD2 (6 bases). Trimming pared 3 bases from V and 10 bases from J, leaving 21 bases between. The CDR3 has 15 amino acids. Germline CDR1 is LNHDA and CDR2 is SQIVND (reference sequence). CDR3 loop: CASSIFPGRKEVQYF. In DNA, the CDR3 is TGTGCCAGTAGTATTTTCCCAGGGAGGAAAGAGGTCCAGTACTTC.

Turning to this clone: Other DNA sequences in the same sample also yield this CDR3. The chain carries TRBV6-4 and TRBJ2-3; 8 bases are a match to TRBD2. The germline CDR1 and CDR2 sequences are MRHNA and SNTAGT. The ends lost 3 bases at V and 3 bases at J; junction bases unmatched: 5. This CDR3 has 15 amino acids. For the CDR3, the DNA is TGTGCCAGCAGTGAGATAGCGGGGACTACAGATACGCAGTATTTT. It is translated as CASSEIAGTTDTQYF.

This chain's CDR3 is CSVEGTGQEKLFF. Here the CDR3 DNA reads TGCAGCGTTGAAGGGACAGGGCAGGAAAAACTGTTTTTT. V gene TRBV29-1 combines with J gene TRBJ1-4; TRBD1 agrees at 8 bases. Germline trimming cut 1 base from V and 8 bases from J; bases unmatched to any gene: 3. CDR1 and CDR2 from the germline V gene are SQVTM and ANQGSEA. This CDR3 is 13 amino acids long.

The rearrangement uses TRBV7-3 and TRBJ2-2; TRBD1 agrees at 10 bases. Germline V lookup: CDR1 SGHTA, CDR2 FQGTGA. Trimming at V came to 5 bases and at J to 4 bases, leaving 13 bases not matched to a gene. The CDR3 totals 18 residues. The CDR3 region is CASSRIPGQGWSTGELFF. The CDR3 DNA is TGTGCCAGCAGCCGAATCCCGGGACAGGGGTGGTCCACCGGGGAGCTGTTTTTT.

The chain recombines TRBV10-3 with TRBJ2-7, with 8 nucleotides matching TRBD1. The junction had 7 bases not matched to a gene; V was cut back by 6 bases and J by 3 bases. The CDR3 runs 14 residues. Germline loops: CDR1 ENHRY, CDR2 SYGVKD. The CDR3 is CAIRTGEVFYEQYF. The CDR3 nucleotides read TGTGCCATCAGGACAGGGGAAGTTTTCTACGAGCAGTACTTC.

V and J are TRBV29-1 and TRBJ2-5, with D maybe TRBD1 (6 bases). Germline CDR1 is SQVTM and CDR2 is ANQGSEA. The V end was cut by 7 bases, the J end by 5 bases, with 20 bases between. The CDR3 contains 14 residues. The CDR3 region is CSARRDGGEETQYF. CDR3 DNA: TGCAGCGCGCGTCGCGATGGGGGCGAGGAGACCCAGTACTTC.

The V gene is TRBV7-9, the J gene TRBJ2-7; 9 positions match TRBD2. The J segment lost 3 bases and the V segment lost 5 bases, leaving 17 bases of the junction unmatched. Germline CDR1 and CDR2: SEHNR and FQNEAQ (reference sequence). This CDR3 has 18 amino acids. The CDR3 reads CASSSPAPLGSGSYEQYF. Written as DNA, the CDR3 is TGTGCCAGCAGCAGCCCGGCCCCCCTGGGTAGCGGGAGCTACGAGCAGTACTTC.

The chain carries TRBV4-1 and TRBJ2-2; D gene unclear. Germline V gene data show CDR1 as MGHRA and CDR2 as YSYEKL. V was cut by 0 bases and J by 0 bases, with 8 bases left in between. The CDR3 sequence is 16 residues long. The CDR3 coding sequence is TGCGCCAGCAGCCAAGATCGTCTAGCGAACACCGGGGAGCTGTTTTTT. Translation: CASSQDRLANTGELFF.

V gene TRBV7-8 combines with J gene TRBJ2-7; 12 bases fit TRBD2. V was pared by 5 bases and J by 4 bases, with 15 bases of the junction left unmatched. This CDR3 has 18 amino acids. Per the germline V gene, CDR1 is SGHVS and CDR2 is FQNEAQ. For the CDR3, the DNA is TGTGCCAGCAGCCCTCACCCCCCGGCTAGCGGGAGGGGTTACGAGCAGTACTTC. It encodes CASSPHPPASGRGYEQYF.

Only one count was recorded for this clone. The chain recombines TRBV25-1 with TRBJ1-2; no clear D. V shed 0 bases and J shed 6 bases, with 11 bases lying between them. Germline V gene lookup returns CDR1 MGHDK and CDR2 SYGVNS. This CDR3 is built from 14 residues. Written as DNA, the CDR3 is TGTGCCAGCAGTGAATATTCGCGGTCGCATGGCTACACCTTC. It codes for CASSEYSRSHGYTF.

The genes are TRBV19 and TRBJ2-3, with 12 bases lining up with TRBD1. Per the germline V gene, CDR1 is LNHDA and CDR2 is SQIVND (reference sequence). V trimming: 7 bases; J trimming: 3 bases; junction bases outside the gene matches: 8. CDR3 size: 16 residues. The CDR3 loop reads CASTGTGGLGTDTQYF. The CDR3 region has the DNA TGTGCCAGTACAGGGACAGGGGGCTTAGGGACAGATACGCAGTATTTT.

V is TRBV6-1 and J is TRBJ2-3; TRBD1 aligns across 12 bases. J lost 4 bases, V lost 4 bases, and 3 bases had no gene match. The CDR3 has 15 residues. Germline V gene data show CDR1 as MNHNS and CDR2 as SASEGT. The CDR3 bases are TGTGCCAGCAGTGTGGGACAGGGGGCATCAGATACGCAGTATTTT. Protein: CASSVGQGASDTQYF.

A few counts support this clone. This chain joins TRBV7-9 and TRBJ1-1; D gene ambiguous. Per the germline V gene, CDR1 is SEHNR and CDR2 is FQNEAQ (reference sequence). Between the trimmed V and J ends, which lost 1 base and 7 bases, there was a span of 7 bases. This CDR3 has 12 residues. CDR3 DNA: TGTGCCAGCAGCTTAGTCCCGGGTGAAGCTTTCTTT. It encodes CASSLVPGEAFF.

The CDR3 region has the DNA TGCGCCAGCAGCCAAGATCCCCTTAATTTGGGAGGGCCGGAGCAGCCCCAGCATTTT. Amino acid sequence: CASSQDPLNLGGPEQPQHF. This sequence joins TRBV4-1 and TRBJ1-5, with unresolved D. V lost 0 bases to trimming and J lost 7 bases, with 25 bases between them. The V gene's germline CDR1 is MGHRA and CDR2 YSYEKL. The CDR3 runs to 19 residues.

The rearrangement links TRBV5-6 to TRBJ2-7; 11 bases agree with TRBD1. The CDR3 length is 14 residues. Trimming removed 4 bases from V and 11 bases from J; junction bases left unmatched: 11. Germline-derived CDR1 and CDR2 are SGHDT and YYEEEE. The CDR3 loop reads CASSPNWDRGKKYF. The CDR3 DNA reads as TGTGCCAGCAGCCCGAATTGGGACAGGGGGAAGAAGTACTTC.

The CDR3 DNA reads as TGTGCCAGCAGCTTACTTCGTACGGCAGATACGCAGTATTTT. Residues: CASSLLRTADTQYF. The chain carries TRBV11-2 and TRBJ2-3; D is unclear. The germline gives CDR1 SGHAT, CDR2 FQNNGV. CDR3 size: 14 residues. V lost 2 bases to trimming and J lost 4 bases, with 10 bases between them. Using reference TRBV11-2 and TRBJ2-3 for the parts outside the CDR3, the full variable domain is EAGVAQSPRYKIIEKRQSVAFWCNPISGHATLYWYQQILGQGPKLLIQFQNNGVVDDSQLPKDRFSAERLKGVDSTLKIQPAKLEDSAVYLCASSLLRTADTQYFGPGTRLTVL.